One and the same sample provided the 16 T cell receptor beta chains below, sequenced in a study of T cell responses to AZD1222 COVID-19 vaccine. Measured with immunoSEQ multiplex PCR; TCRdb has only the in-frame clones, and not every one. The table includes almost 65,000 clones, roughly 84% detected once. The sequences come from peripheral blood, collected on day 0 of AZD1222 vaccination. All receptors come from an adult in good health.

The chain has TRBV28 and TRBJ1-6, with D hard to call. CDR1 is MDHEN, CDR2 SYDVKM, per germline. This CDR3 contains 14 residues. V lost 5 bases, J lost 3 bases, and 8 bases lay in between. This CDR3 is CASSPDGYNSPLHF. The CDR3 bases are TGTGCCAGCAGTCCAGACGGCTATAATTCACCCCTCCACTTT.

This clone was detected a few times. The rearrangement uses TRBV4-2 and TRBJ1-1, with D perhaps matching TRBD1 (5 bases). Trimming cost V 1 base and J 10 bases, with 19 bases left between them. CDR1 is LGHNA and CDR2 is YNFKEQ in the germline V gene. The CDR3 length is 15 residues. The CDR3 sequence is CASSQVWRDPRGAFF. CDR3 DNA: TGTGCCAGCAGCCAAGTTTGGCGGGACCCTAGGGGAGCTTTCTTT.

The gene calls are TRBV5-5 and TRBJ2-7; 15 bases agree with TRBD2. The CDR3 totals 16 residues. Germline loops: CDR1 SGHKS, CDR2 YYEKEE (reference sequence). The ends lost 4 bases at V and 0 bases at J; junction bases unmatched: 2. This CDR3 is CASSKGLAGGSYEQYF. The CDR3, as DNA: TGTGCCAGCAGCAAGGGACTAGCGGGGGGCTCCTACGAGCAGTACTTC.

Here the CDR3 reads CASSLGQWETQYF. The CDR3 DNA reads TGTGCCAGCAGCTTAGGACAGTGGGAGACCCAGTACTTC. The chain employs TRBV5-5 and TRBJ2-5; tentative D call: TRBD1 (6 bases). CDR3 length: 13 amino acids. V was cut by 2 bases and J by 5 bases, with 10 bases left in between. Germline lookup yields CDR1 SGHKS and CDR2 YYEKEE (reference sequence).

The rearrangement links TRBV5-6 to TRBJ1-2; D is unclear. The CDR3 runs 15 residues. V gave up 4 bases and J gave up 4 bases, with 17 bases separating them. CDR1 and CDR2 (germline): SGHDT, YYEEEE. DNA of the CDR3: TGTGCCAGCAGCCCGGACGGGGAAGTGGGCTATGGCTACACCTTC. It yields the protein CASSPDGEVGYGYTF.

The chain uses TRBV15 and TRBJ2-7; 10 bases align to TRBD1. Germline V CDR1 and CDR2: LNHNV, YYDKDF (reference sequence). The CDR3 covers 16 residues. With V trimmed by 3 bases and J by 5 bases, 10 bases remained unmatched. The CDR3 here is CATSRGPGQGTDEQYF. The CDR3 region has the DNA TGTGCCACCAGCAGGGGGCCGGGACAGGGGACGGACGAGCAGTACTTC.

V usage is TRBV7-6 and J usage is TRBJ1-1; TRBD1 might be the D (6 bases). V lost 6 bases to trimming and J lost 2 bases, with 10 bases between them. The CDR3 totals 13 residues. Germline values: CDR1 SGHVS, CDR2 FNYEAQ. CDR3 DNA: TGTGCCAGCAGGTGGACAGATAACACTGAAGCTTTCTTT. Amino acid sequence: CASRWTDNTEAFF.

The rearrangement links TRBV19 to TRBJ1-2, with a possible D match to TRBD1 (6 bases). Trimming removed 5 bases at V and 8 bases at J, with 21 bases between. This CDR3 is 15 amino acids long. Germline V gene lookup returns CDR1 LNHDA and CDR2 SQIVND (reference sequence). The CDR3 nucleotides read TGTGCCAGTAGTGGCCCAGGGGACGGAGTGTTGGGCTACACCTTC. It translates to CASSGPGDGVLGYTF.

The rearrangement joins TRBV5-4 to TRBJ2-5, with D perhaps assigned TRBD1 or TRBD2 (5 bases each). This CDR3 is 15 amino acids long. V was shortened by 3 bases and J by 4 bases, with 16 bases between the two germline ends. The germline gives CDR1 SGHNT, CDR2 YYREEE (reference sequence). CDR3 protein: CASSSGTGMRETQYF. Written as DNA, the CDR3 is TGTGCCAGCAGCTCCGGGACGGGTATGCGAGAGACCCAGTACTTC.

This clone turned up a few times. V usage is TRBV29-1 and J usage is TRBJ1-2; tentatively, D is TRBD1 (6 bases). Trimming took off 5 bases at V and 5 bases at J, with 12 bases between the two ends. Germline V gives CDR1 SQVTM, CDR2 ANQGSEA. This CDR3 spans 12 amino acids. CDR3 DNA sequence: TGCAGCGTTCAGGGGCTTAGGTATGGCTACACCTTC. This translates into CSVQGLRYGYTF.

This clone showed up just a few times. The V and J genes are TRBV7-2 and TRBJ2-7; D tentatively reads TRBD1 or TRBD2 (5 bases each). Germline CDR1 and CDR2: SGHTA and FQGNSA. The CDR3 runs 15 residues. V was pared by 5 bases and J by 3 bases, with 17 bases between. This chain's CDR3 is CASSTLAGSSYEQYF. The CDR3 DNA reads TGTGCCAGCAGCACCCTAGCAGGGAGTAGCTACGAGCAGTACTTC.

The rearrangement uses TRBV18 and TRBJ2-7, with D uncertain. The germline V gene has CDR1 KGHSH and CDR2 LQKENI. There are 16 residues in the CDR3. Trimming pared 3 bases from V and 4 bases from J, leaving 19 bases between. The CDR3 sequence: CASSPHPLREAYEQYF. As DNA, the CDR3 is TGTGCCAGCTCACCTCACCCTCTTCGCGAGGCTTACGAGCAGTACTTC.

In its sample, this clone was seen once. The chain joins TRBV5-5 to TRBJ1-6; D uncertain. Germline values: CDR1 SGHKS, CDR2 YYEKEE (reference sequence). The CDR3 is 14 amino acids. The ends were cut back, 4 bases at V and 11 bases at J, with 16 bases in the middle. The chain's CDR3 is CASSGVGLATPLHF. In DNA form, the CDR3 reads TGTGCCAGCAGCGGAGTAGGCCTTGCGACACCCCTCCACTTT.

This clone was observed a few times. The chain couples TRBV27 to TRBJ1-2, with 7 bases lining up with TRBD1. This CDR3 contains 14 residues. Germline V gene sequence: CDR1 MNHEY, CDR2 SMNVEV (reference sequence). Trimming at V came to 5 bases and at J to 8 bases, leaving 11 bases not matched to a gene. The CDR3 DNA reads TGTGCCAGCAGTCAATGGGACAGCTCAGAGGGCTACACCTTC. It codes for CASSQWDSSEGYTF.

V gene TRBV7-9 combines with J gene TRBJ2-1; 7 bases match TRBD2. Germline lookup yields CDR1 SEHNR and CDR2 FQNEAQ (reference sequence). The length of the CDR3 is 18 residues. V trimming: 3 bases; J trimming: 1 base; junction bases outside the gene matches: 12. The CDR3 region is CASSFGLGAGTSYNEQFF. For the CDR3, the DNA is TGTGCCAGCAGCTTCGGTTTAGGAGCGGGGACTTCCTACAATGAGCAGTTCTTC.

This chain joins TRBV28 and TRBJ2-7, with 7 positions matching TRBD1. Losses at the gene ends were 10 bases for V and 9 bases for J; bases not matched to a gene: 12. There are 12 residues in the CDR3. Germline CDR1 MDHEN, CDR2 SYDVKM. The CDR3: CATHDRALPQYF. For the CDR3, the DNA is TGTGCCACCCACGACAGGGCCCTCCCGCAGTACTTC.